The 27 T cell receptor beta chains listed next were all sequenced from one sample in a study of blood T cell repertoires in COVID-19. Repertoires were generated with immunoSEQ multiplex PCR, while TCRdb's copy carries only in-frame clones and drops some. The data contain more than 80,000 clones, 71% of them seen just once; the ten biggest clones take up roughly 0.86%. Sequences were obtained from peripheral blood. The receptors were sampled from a human donor with acute or convalescent COVID-19. The donor label of this sample is uncertain.

The V gene is TRBV3-1 (or the pseudogene TRBV3-2), the J gene TRBJ2-2; TRBD1 might be the D (6 bases). V was pared by 2 bases and J by 1 base, with 8 bases between. Germline assignment: CDR1 LGHDT and CDR2 YNNKEL (reference sequence). This CDR3 has 15 amino acids. This chain's CDR3 is CASSQTGLNTGELFF. CDR3 DNA: TGTGCCAGCAGCCAAACAGGGTTGAACACCGGGGAGCTGTTTTTT.

The chain links TRBV21-1 to TRBJ1-5; no check of the table's D call, TRBD1, against the DNA was made. TRBV21-1 corresponds to a pseudogene. The CDR3 is made up of 17 amino acids. The CDR3 bases are TGTGCCAGCAGCAAAAGGACAGGGGGCCTCATCAATCAGCCCCAGCATTTT. Translating it yields CASSKRTGGLINQPQHF.

This clone was observed many times. The chain is built from TRBV7-9 and TRBJ2-2; possibly TRBD2 for D (6 bases). This CDR3 comprises 15 residues. The V gene's germline CDR1 is SEHNR and CDR2 FQNEAQ (reference sequence). The V and J ends lost 4 bases and 7 bases respectively, with 16 bases between them. CDR3 amino acids: CASSSEGRYVGELFF. DNA for the CDR3: TGTGCCAGCAGCTCGGAGGGGCGGTATGTCGGGGAGCTGTTTTTT. Full variable domain (rest looked up from reference TRBV7-9 and TRBJ2-2): DTGVSQNPRHKITKRGQNVTFRCDPISEHNRLYWYRQTLGQGPEFLTYFQNEAQLEKSRLLSDRFSAERPKGSFSTLEIQRTEQGDSAMYLCASSSEGRYVGELFFGEGSRLTVL.

The genes are TRBV11-2 and TRBJ1-1, with D uncertain. There are 13 residues in the CDR3. Germline loops: CDR1 SGHAT, CDR2 FQNNGV. V lost 1 base and J lost 0, with 3 bases in between. The CDR3, as DNA: TGTGCCAGCAGCTTAGCGGTGAACACTGAAGCTTTCTTT. Translated, it gives CASSLAVNTEAFF.

This clone showed up just a few times. This chain joins TRBV2 and TRBJ1-1, with a weak D call TRBD1 (5 bases). Germline assignment: CDR1 SNHLY and CDR2 FYNNEI. The CDR3 spans 15 residues. Trimming stripped 3 bases from V and 3 bases from J, with 14 bases between. CDR3 DNA sequence: TGTGCCAGCAGTGATGGAGGGGCCCGGGACACTGAAGCTTTCTTT. This gives the protein CASSDGGARDTEAFF.

DNA of the CDR3: TGTGCCAGCAGCTGGGGACAGGGCACCCTATACAATGAGCAGTTCTTC. This translates into CASSWGQGTLYNEQFF. This chain links TRBV5-4 with TRBJ2-1, with 9 positions matching TRBD1. The trim removed 3 bases at V and 4 bases at J, leaving 8 bases unmatched. The CDR3 spans 16 residues. The germline CDR1 and CDR2 sequences are SGHNT and YYREEE (reference sequence).

This chain connects TRBV5-8 to TRBJ1-3; D uncertain. The germline V gene encodes CDR1 SGHTS and CDR2 YDEGEE. The CDR3 consists of 15 residues. V shed 0 bases and J shed 0 bases, with 7 bases lying between them. CDR3 residues: CASSLDTFSGNTIYF. The CDR3 DNA reads TGTGCCAGCAGCTTGGACACCTTCTCTGGAAACACCATATATTTT.

The chain joins TRBV20-1 to TRBJ2-3, with D hard to call. The V end was cut by 4 bases, the J end by 6 bases, with 5 bases between. Germline CDR1 is DFQATT and CDR2 is SNEGSKA (reference sequence). The CDR3 has 10 amino acids. The CDR3: CSATSDTQYF. In DNA form, the CDR3 reads TGCAGTGCTACGTCGGATACGCAGTATTTT.

This chain connects TRBV11-2 to TRBJ1-3, with no clear D. The germline CDR1 and CDR2 sequences are SGHAT and FQNNGV. CDR3 length: 14 amino acids. Deletions cut 5 bases from V and 4 bases from J, with 12 bases between. CDR3 sequence: CASSGGLPGNTIYF. The DNA for the CDR3 is TGTGCCAGCAGCGGCGGTTTGCCCGGAAACACCATATATTTT.

Only one count was recorded for this clone. The CDR3 nucleotides read TGCAGCGTTGCCGGGAGGGCTACTAATGAAAAACTGTTTTTT. Residues: CSVAGRATNEKLFF. This chain joins TRBV29-1 and TRBJ1-4; no definite D call. V was cut by 4 bases and J by 2 bases, with 11 bases left in between. Germline CDR1 is SQVTM and CDR2 is ANQGSEA. The CDR3 consists of 14 residues.

The chain couples TRBV11-2 to TRBJ2-3; TRBD2 matches 8 bases. The CDR3 length is 18 residues. Germline loops: CDR1 SGHAT, CDR2 FQNNGV. The trim removed 4 bases at V and 4 bases at J, leaving 16 bases unmatched. The chain's CDR3 is CASSSSRPGTRGADTQYF. The CDR3 DNA reads TGTGCCAGCAGCTCCTCACGTCCCGGGACTAGAGGGGCAGATACGCAGTATTTT. The full variable domain, in which reference TRBV11-2 and TRBJ2-3 provide the parts outside the CDR3, is EAGVAQSPRYKIIEKRQSVAFWCNPISGHATLYWYQQILGQGPKLLIQFQNNGVVDDSQLPKDRFSAERLKGVDSTLKIQPAKLEDSAVYLCASSSSRPGTRGADTQYFGPGTRLTVL.

The chain employs TRBV5-1 and TRBJ2-5; 7 nucleotides match TRBD2. CDR1 and CDR2 (germline): SGHRS, YFSETQ. The CDR3 extends over 14 amino acids. With 2 bases clipped from V and 5 bases from J, the junction kept 6 bases outside the gene matches. In DNA form, the CDR3 reads TGCGCCAGCAGCTTTACGAGGGGAGGGGAGACCCAGTACTTC. As protein: CASSFTRGGETQYF. The whole variable domain, filled in from reference TRBV5-1 and TRBJ2-5, reads KAGVTQTPRYLIKTRGQQVTLSCSPISGHRSVSWYQQTPGQGLQFLFEYFSETQRNKGNFPGRFSGRQFSNSRSEMNVSTLELGDSALYLCASSFTRGGETQYFGPGTRLLVL.

This clone was counted between two and nine times. The V and J genes are TRBV4-2 and TRBJ1-2; D unclear. CDR3 size: 13 residues. Looked up from germline, CDR1 is LGHNA and CDR2 is YNFKEQ. Trimming left V 2 bases short and J 5 bases short, with 9 bases between. The CDR3: CASSQIVRYGYTF. As DNA, the CDR3 is TGTGCCAGCAGCCAAATAGTCCGGTATGGCTACACCTTC.

The chain links TRBV5-1 to TRBJ2-3, with 10 positions matching TRBD2. V trimming: 5 bases; J trimming: 1 base; junction bases outside the gene matches: 4. Germline CDR1 and CDR2: SGHRS and YFSETQ. The CDR3 is 15 amino acids. CDR3 in amino acids: CASRSGGAGTDTQYF. The CDR3 DNA reads as TGCGCCAGCAGGAGCGGGGGGGCAGGCACAGATACGCAGTATTTT.

The gene calls are TRBV3-1 (or the pseudogene TRBV3-2) and TRBJ2-1, with 7 bases that match TRBD2. The CDR3 totals 15 residues. Germline-derived CDR1 and CDR2 are LGHDT and YNNKEL (reference sequence). The V gene end was trimmed by 0 bases and the J gene end by 11 bases; junction bases not matched to a gene: 10. The CDR3 is CASSQEKAGYQKQFF. Here the CDR3 DNA reads TGTGCCAGCAGCCAAGAGAAAGCGGGGTACCAAAAGCAGTTCTTC.

The gene calls are TRBV7-9 and TRBJ1-6, with unresolved D. This CDR3 has 14 residues. Germline CDR1 and CDR2: SEHNR and FQNEAQ (reference sequence). Trimming took 0 bases from V and 7 from J, leaving 7 bases between them. CDR3 amino acids: CASSLATGNSPLHF. CDR3 DNA sequence: TGTGCCAGCAGCTTAGCTACGGGGAATTCACCCCTCCACTTT.

There are a few counts of this clone. The chain links TRBV9 to TRBJ1-1; TRBD1 matches at 9 bases. This CDR3 contains 15 residues. J lost 2 bases, V lost 3 bases, and 5 bases had no gene match. Germline CDR1 SGDLS, CDR2 YYNGEE. CDR3 in DNA: TGTGCCAGCAGCGAGACACAGGGGGCAAACACTGAAGCTTTCTTT. Its protein is CASSETQGANTEAFF.

The chain recombines TRBV6-5 with TRBJ2-2, with no clear D. Trimming took 7 bases from V and 1 from J, leaving 10 bases between them. This CDR3 has 14 residues. Germline CDR1 reads MNHEY; CDR2 reads SVGAGI. CDR3 residues: CASNPSGNTGELFF. The CDR3 nucleotides read TGTGCCAGCAATCCCTCGGGGAACACCGGGGAGCTGTTTTTT.

A few counts support this clone. The chain combines TRBV3-1 (or the pseudogene TRBV3-2) with TRBJ2-7; D is perhaps TRBD2 (6 bases). Germline CDR1 is LGHDT and CDR2 is YNNKEL (reference sequence). This CDR3 spans 13 amino acids. Trimming stripped 4 bases from V and 2 bases from J, with 9 bases between. The DNA of the CDR3 is TGTGCCAGCAGCCGGGACTTAGCCTACGAGCAGTACTTC. It specifies CASSRDLAYEQYF.

In this sample, this clone turned up a few times. The chain recombines TRBV5-6 with TRBJ1-2, with D possibly TRBD1 on 5 matching bases. With 0 bases removed from V and 5 bases from J, the gap between germline ends came to 8 bases. The CDR3 is 13 residues long. Looked up from germline, CDR1 is SGHDT and CDR2 is YYEEEE. In nucleotides, the CDR3 is TGTGCCAGCAGCTTGGAGCAGGGATATGGCTACACCTTC. It is translated as CASSLEQGYGYTF. Full variable domain (remainder filled in from reference TRBV5-6 and TRBJ1-2): DAGVTQSPTHLIKTRGQQVTLRCSPKSGHDTVSWYQQALGQGPQFIFQYYEEEERQRGNFPDRFSGHQFPNYSSELNVNALLLGDSALYLCASSLEQGYGYTFGSGTRLTVV.

A note on this clone: At one of its ends the junction is not consistent with the germline gene, which may arise from a read error. This rearrangement joins TRBV2 to TRBJ2-1, with a weak D call TRBD2 (5 bases). This CDR3 contains 10 residues. CDR1 is SNHLY and CDR2 is FYNNEI in the germline V gene. The chain's CDR3 is CASSQDSPLF. DNA of the CDR3: TGTGCCAGCAGTCAGGACTCCCCCCTCTTC.

The chain carries TRBV2 and TRBJ2-5; a possible D gene is TRBD1 (6 bases). The CDR3 contains 15 residues. Germline values: CDR1 SNHLY, CDR2 FYNNEI. Trimming cost V 5 bases and J 1 base, with 14 bases left between them. CDR3 DNA: TGTGCCAGCAGTCAGCCAGGGGCCTTCCAAGAGACCCAGTACTTC. Protein product: CASSQPGAFQETQYF.

This clone was seen just once. The chain employs TRBV4-1 and TRBJ2-5; tentatively, D is TRBD1 (7 bases). V dropped 4 bases and J dropped 5 bases, with 17 bases sitting between them. The CDR3 length is 15 residues. Germline lookup yields CDR1 MGHRA and CDR2 YSYEKL. This CDR3 reads CASSRQGGTGETQYF. CDR3 sequence (DNA): TGCGCCAGCAGCCGACAGGGAGGTACAGGGGAGACCCAGTACTTC.

The gene calls are TRBV11-3 and TRBJ2-5; possibly TRBD2 for D (7 bases). Germline V gene lookup returns CDR1 SGHNT and CDR2 YENEEA. The CDR3 is made up of 15 amino acids. Trimming cost V 1 base and J 4 bases, with 13 bases left between them. The CDR3 DNA is TGTGCCAGCAGCTTAGGTGCGGGGGCCGCAGAGACCCAGTACTTC. Protein product: CASSLGAGAAETQYF.

CDR3 nucleotide sequence: TGTGCCAGCAGCCTATATGGAAACACCATATATTTT. Translation: CASSLYGNTIYF. The chain has TRBV13 and TRBJ1-3; D remains ambiguous. CDR3 size: 12 residues. Germline V gives CDR1 PRHDT, CDR2 FYEKMQ (reference sequence). V shed 5 bases and J shed 3 bases, with 5 bases lying between them.

The chain is built from TRBV6-5 and TRBJ1-4; TRBD1 aligns across 10 bases. Germline V gene lookup returns CDR1 MNHEY and CDR2 SVGAGI. There are 15 residues in the CDR3. Trimming cost V 11 bases and J 8 bases; bases outside gene matches: 14. In DNA, the CDR3 is TGTGCCGCATCAGACAGGGGGCGTCTTGGGGAAAAACTGTTTTTT. Translation: CAASDRGRLGEKLFF.

V and J are TRBV19 and TRBJ2-7, with TRBD1 matching over 9 bases. In germline, CDR1 is LNHDA, CDR2 SQIVND (reference sequence). CDR3 length: 14 residues. The V segment lost 6 bases and the J segment 2 bases; nucleotides outside the gene matches: 5. This CDR3 is CASSPGTGPYEQYF. CDR3 nucleotide sequence: TGTGCCAGTAGCCCAGGGACAGGGCCCTACGAGCAGTACTTC.